This TCR beta chain stems from a study of neurological immune-mediated disorders. For the study at large: About 90% of the 34 multiple sclerosis patients had relapsing-remitting disease; 3 had secondary progressive. Study results and limitations: Healthy controls had more TCR clonal expansion than multiple sclerosis, which showed the least, whereas HTLV-1-associated myelopathy showed the most. Phylogenetic grouping placed 18 of 34 multiple sclerosis patients' repertoires in one related-CDR3 cluster, a possible signature.

TCRdb analysed the 5' RACE reads with MiXCR anew, one entry per CDR3 protein. The repertoire holds about 80,000 distinct CDR3 sequences, with 5.8% as singletons. Time point of the sample: longitudinal time-point 2. Many counts were recorded for this clonotype. What it binds is unknown. Per the germline V gene, CDR1 is LGHDT and CDR2 is YNNKEL (reference sequence). With 0 bases removed from V and 3 bases from J, the gap between germline ends came to 11 bases. This CDR3 is built from 16 residues. The gene calls are TRBV3-1 and TRBJ1-4, with a weak D call TRBD1 (5 bases). Sequenced sample: PBMCs. The receptor was derived from a woman in her sixties with multiple sclerosis. Here the CDR3 reads CASSQDQGLSNEKLFF. CDR3 coding DNA: TGTGCCAGCAGCCAAGACCAGGGTTTGTCTAATGAAAAACTGTTTTTT. Looking up the rest from reference TRBV3-1 and TRBJ1-4 gives the full variable domain: DTAVSQTPKYLVTQMGNDKSIKCEQNLGHDTMYWYKQDSKKFLKIMFSYNNKELIINETVPNRFSPKSPDKAHLNLHINSLELGDSAVYFCASSQDQGLSNEKLFFGSGTQLSVL.